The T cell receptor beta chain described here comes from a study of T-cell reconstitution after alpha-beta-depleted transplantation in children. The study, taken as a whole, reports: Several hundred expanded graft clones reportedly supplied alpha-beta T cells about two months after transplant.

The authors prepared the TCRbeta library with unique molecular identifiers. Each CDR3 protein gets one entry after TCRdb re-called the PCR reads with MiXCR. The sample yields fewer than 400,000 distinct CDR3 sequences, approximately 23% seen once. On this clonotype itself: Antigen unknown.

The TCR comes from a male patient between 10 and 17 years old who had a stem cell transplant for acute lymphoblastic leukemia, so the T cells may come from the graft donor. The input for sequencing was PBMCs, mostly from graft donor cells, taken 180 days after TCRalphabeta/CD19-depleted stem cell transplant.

Here the CDR3 reads CASSLVGGTGYYEQYF. The CDR3 DNA is TGCGCCAGCAGCTTGGTCGGGGGGACAGGTTATTACGAGCAGTACTTC. The chain combines TRBV5-1 with TRBJ2-7; D perhaps matches TRBD1 (8 bases). CDR3 length: 16 residues. V was pared by 0 bases and J by 4 bases, with 17 bases between. The germline V gene has CDR1 SGHRS and CDR2 YFSETQ. The variable domain in full, with the rest retrieved from reference TRBV5-1 and TRBJ2-7, is KAGVTQTPRYLIKTRGQQVTLSCSPISGHRSVSWYQQTPGQGLQFLFEYFSETQRNKGNFPGRFSGRQFSNSRSEMNVSTLELGDSALYLCASSLVGGTGYYEQYFGPGTRLTVT.